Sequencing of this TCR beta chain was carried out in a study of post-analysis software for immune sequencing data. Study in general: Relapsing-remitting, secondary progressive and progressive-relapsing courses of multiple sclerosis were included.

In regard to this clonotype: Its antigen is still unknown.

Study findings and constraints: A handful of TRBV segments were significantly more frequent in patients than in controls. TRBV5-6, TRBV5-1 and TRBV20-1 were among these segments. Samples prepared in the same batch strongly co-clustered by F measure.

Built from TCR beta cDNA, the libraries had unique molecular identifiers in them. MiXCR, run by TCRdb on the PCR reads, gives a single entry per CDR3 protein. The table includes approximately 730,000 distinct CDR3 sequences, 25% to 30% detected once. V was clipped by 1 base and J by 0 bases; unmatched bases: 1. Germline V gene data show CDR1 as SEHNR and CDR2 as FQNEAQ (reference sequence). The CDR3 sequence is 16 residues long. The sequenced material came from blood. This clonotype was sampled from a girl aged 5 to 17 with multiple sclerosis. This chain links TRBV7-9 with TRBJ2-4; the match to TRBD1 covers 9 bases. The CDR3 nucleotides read TGTGCCAGCAGCTTAGGGGACAGGGTAGCCAAAAACATTCAGTACTTC. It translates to CASSLGDRVAKNIQYF.